Each of the 25 T cell receptor beta chains below was sequenced from the same sample in a study of T cells after yellow fever vaccination. One entry per CDR3 protein results from TCRdb running MiXCR on the 5' RACE reads. This table has under 600,000 distinct CDR3 sequences, 21% appearing once. Here the sequenced sample was PBMCs, taken about 20 days after the first yellow fever vaccination. Source of these receptors: a man between 18 and 29 years old who received the YFV17D yellow fever vaccine.

In DNA form, the CDR3 reads TGTGCCAGCAGCATCGACCGGGACAGGGACCGGCGGAACGTCGCGGGGGAGCTGTTTTTT. Translated: CASSIDRDRDRRNVAGELFF. The rearrangement uses TRBV7-8 and TRBJ2-2, with TRBD1 matching 9 bases. The CDR3 is 20 residues long. Germline V lookup: CDR1 SGHVS, CDR2 FQNEAQ. J gave up 8 bases and V 5 bases, and 24 bases lay outside the gene matches.

This clonotype was detected a few times. V gene TRBV11-2 combines with J gene TRBJ2-5; TRBD2 matches at 13 bases. Trimming removed 5 bases from V and 2 bases from J; junction bases left unmatched: 11. The germline CDR1 and CDR2 sequences are SGHAT and FQNNGV. This CDR3 is built from 18 residues. The CDR3 nucleotides are TGTGCCAGCAGCCCGGGCGCCACTAGCGGGGGGGGACAAGAGACCCAGTACTTC. This encodes CASSPGATSGGGQETQYF.

The chain carries TRBV28 and TRBJ2-7; D may be TRBD2 (7 bases). Trimming shortened V by 7 bases and J by 2 bases, and 15 bases separated the two germline ends. CDR3 size: 14 residues. CDR1 and CDR2 (germline): MDHEN, SYDVKM. The CDR3 DNA is TGTGCCAGCATACGAGGGGGGGCAACCTACGAGCAGTACTTC. Protein: CASIRGGATYEQYF.

This clonotype has only a few counts. The rearrangement uses TRBV25-1 and TRBJ1-4; 8 nucleotides match TRBD1. Germline-derived CDR1 and CDR2 are MGHDK and SYGVNS. This CDR3 has 16 residues. Trimming took 4 bases from V and 4 from J; bases not matched to a gene: 8. DNA of the CDR3: TGTGCCAGCAGTGCACCCCGACAGGGGCTTAATGAAAAACTGTTTTTT. It codes for CASSAPRQGLNEKLFF.

This clonotype was observed at least ten times. V is TRBV7-2 and J is TRBJ2-5; D unclear. CDR1 is SGHTA, CDR2 FQGNSA, per germline. Trimming shortened V by 1 base and J by 5 bases, and 8 bases separated the two germline ends. This CDR3 region has 13 residues. This CDR3 reads CASSLGPRETQYF. Here the CDR3 DNA reads TGTGCCAGCAGCTTAGGTCCGCGGGAGACCCAGTACTTC.

This clonotype was seen a handful of times. The chain uses TRBV29-1 and TRBJ2-5; no definite D call. Germline CDR1 SQVTM, CDR2 ANQGSEA. V was cut by 7 bases and J by 5 bases, with 17 bases left in between. The CDR3 loop spans 13 amino acids. The CDR3 loop is CSGLGVGQETQYF. The CDR3 coding sequence is TGCAGCGGCTTGGGTGTCGGCCAGGAGACCCAGTACTTC.

The rearrangement joins TRBV20-1 to TRBJ2-5; 7 bases are shared with TRBD2. The CDR3 spans 14 residues. J gave up 4 bases and V 6 bases, and 11 bases lay outside the gene matches. The germline CDR1 and CDR2 sequences are DFQATT and SNEGSKA (reference sequence). The CDR3 loop is CSAWRQGGRETQYF. The CDR3 bases are TGCAGTGCCTGGAGGCAGGGCGGGAGAGAGACCCAGTACTTC.

This clonotype was recorded a few times. This chain joins TRBV7-2 and TRBJ2-5; no clear D. Germline CDR1 is SGHTA and CDR2 is FQGNSA. Trimming removed 5 bases at V and 2 bases at J, with 12 bases between. The CDR3 has 14 amino acids. CDR3 coding DNA: TGTGCCAGCAGCCACTATGGACGTCAAGAGACCCAGTACTTC. This gives the protein CASSHYGRQETQYF.

This clonotype was seen only a few times. The chain employs TRBV10-3 and TRBJ2-7; D ambiguous. CDR1 is ENHRY and CDR2 is SYGVKD in the germline V gene. The germline V and J ends were trimmed by 5 bases and 4 bases, with 9 bases remaining between them. The CDR3 runs 12 residues. The chain's CDR3 is CAISQTVYEQYF. CDR3 coding DNA: TGTGCCATCAGTCAAACGGTGTACGAGCAGTACTTC.

There are a few counts of this clonotype. The rearrangement links TRBV6-4 to TRBJ2-7; TRBD1 agrees at 7 bases. V shed 7 bases, J shed 4 bases, and the junction held 10 bases outside the gene matches. CDR1 and CDR2 (germline): MRHNA, SNTAGT. The CDR3 extends over 14 amino acids. CDR3 nucleotides: TGTGCCAGCATTCCTGACAGGGCCCGGTACGAGCAGTACGTC. Its protein is CASIPDRARYEQYV.

In its sample, this clonotype was seen many times. CDR3 in DNA: TGCGCCAGCAGCACAGGGGGAGGCACCGGGGAGCTGTTTTTT. This encodes CASSTGGGTGELFF. The chain uses TRBV5-1 and TRBJ2-2; 8 positions match TRBD1. The CDR3 has 14 residues. The germline CDR1 and CDR2 sequences are SGHRS and YFSETQ. The ends lost 4 bases at V and 4 bases at J; junction bases unmatched: 3.

This chain connects TRBV4-1 to TRBJ2-2; D perhaps matches TRBD1 (6 bases). The germline V and J ends were trimmed by 3 bases and 1 base, with 12 bases remaining between them. The CDR3 consists of 16 residues. Germline V gives CDR1 MGHRA, CDR2 YSYEKL. The CDR3 DNA follows: TGCGCCAGCAGCCAGCGTCAGACAGGGAACACCGGGGAGCTGTTTTTT. Its translation is CASSQRQTGNTGELFF.

The CDR3: CASSDYPAGEAFF. CDR3 bases: TGTGCCAGCAGTGATTATCCCGCAGGTGAAGCTTTCTTT. V gene TRBV25-1 combines with J gene TRBJ1-1; D is unclear. The V gene's germline CDR1 is MGHDK and CDR2 SYGVNS. The V end was cut by 3 bases, the J end by 7 bases, with 12 bases between. This CDR3 region has 13 residues.

This chain joins TRBV28 and TRBJ2-7; 8 bases are a match to TRBD1. Germline V CDR1 and CDR2: MDHEN, SYDVKM. J lost 4 bases, V lost 6 bases, and 5 bases had no gene match. The CDR3 has 13 residues. CDR3 residues: CASRVDRGYEQYV. Written as DNA, the CDR3 is TGTGCCAGCAGGGTTGACAGGGGTTACGAGCAGTACGTC.

The gene calls are TRBV19 and TRBJ1-2; D might be TRBD1 (5 bases). V lost 3 bases, J lost 2 bases, and 7 bases lay in between. The length of the CDR3 is 13 residues. Germline CDR1 is LNHDA and CDR2 is SQIVND (reference sequence). The CDR3 loop is CASSMNRNYGYTF. DNA for the CDR3: TGTGCCAGTAGTATGAACAGGAACTATGGCTACACCTTC. The full variable domain, completed using reference TRBV19 and TRBJ1-2, is DGGITQSPKYLFRKEGQNVTLSCEQNLNHDAMYWYRQDPGQGLRLIYYSQIVNDFQKGDIAEGYSVSREKKESFPLTVTSAQKNPTAFYLCASSMNRNYGYTFGSGTRLTVV.

This clonotype was detected a few times. The V gene is TRBV5-1, the J gene TRBJ1-2; D uncertain. From germline, CDR1 is SGHRS and CDR2 YFSETQ. V gave up 3 bases and J gave up 5 bases, with 11 bases separating them. CDR3 length equals 13 residues. The DNA of the CDR3 is TGCGCCAGCAGCTCCCCGTCGGAATATGGCTACACCTTC. Its protein product is CASSSPSEYGYTF.

This clonotype has more than one count but fewer than ten. The V gene is TRBV15, the J gene TRBJ1-4, with 9 bases identical to TRBD1. The CDR3 runs to 16 residues. Germline-derived CDR1 and CDR2 are LNHNV and YYDKDF (reference sequence). V lost 4 bases and J lost 7; bases outside the gene matches: 10. CDR3 in amino acids: CATSIRRGTGLEKLFF. The CDR3 nucleotides are TGTGCCACCAGCATTAGAAGAGGGACAGGGCTTGAAAAACTGTTTTTT.

This clonotype showed up just a few times. The J gene is TRBJ1-2, the V gene TRBV13; D not certain. CDR1 is PRHDT and CDR2 is FYEKMQ in the germline V gene (reference sequence). This CDR3 contains 15 residues. The V gene lost 0 bases and the J gene lost 3 bases, with 11 bases spanning the gap. The DNA for the CDR3 is TGTGCCAGCAGCTTAGGCTTTTCTGCGGACTATGGCTACACCTTC. This gives the protein CASSLGFSADYGYTF.

This clonotype has more than one count but fewer than ten. The chain couples TRBV23-1 to TRBJ2-1; 8 bases align to TRBD1. TRBV23-1 is designated an ORF whose function remains uncertain. The CDR3 contains 12 residues. The trim removed 10 bases at V and 4 bases at J, leaving 3 bases unmatched. The CDR3 loop is CANRQGYNEQFF. The DNA of the CDR3 is TGCGCCAACAGACAGGGGTACAATGAGCAGTTCTTC.

V gene TRBV20-1 combines with J gene TRBJ2-1, with 12 positions matching TRBD2. There are 17 residues in the CDR3. Per the germline V gene, CDR1 is DFQATT and CDR2 is SNEGSKA (reference sequence). Unmatched junction bases numbered 7, after V lost 4 bases and J lost 0 bases. In DNA, the CDR3 is TGCAGTGCTACCGGGACTAGCGGGTTCAGCTCCTACAATGAGCAGTTCTTC. It is translated as CSATGTSGFSSYNEQFF.

This clonotype has more than one count but fewer than ten. The chain employs TRBV27 and TRBJ1-6, with D perhaps TRBD1 (5 bases). The germline V gene encodes CDR1 MNHEY and CDR2 SMNVEV (reference sequence). Trimming shortened V by 6 bases and J by 9 bases, and 21 bases separated the two germline ends. This CDR3 is built from 16 residues. CDR3 DNA sequence: TGTGCCAGCAGCCCCGCGGGCAGGGTAATTGGTTCACCCCTCCACTTT. It yields the protein CASSPAGRVIGSPLHF.

The V and J genes are TRBV28 and TRBJ2-3; D remains unclear. The V gene's germline CDR1 is MDHEN and CDR2 SYDVKM. V lost 6 bases and J 3 bases, leaving 10 bases between the germline ends. CDR3 size: 13 residues. The DNA for the CDR3 is TGTGCCAGCAGGGCACCCCCAACAGATACGCAGTATTTT. Its translation is CASRAPPTDTQYF.

This clonotype has only a few counts. The J gene is TRBJ2-5, the V gene TRBV3-1, with TRBD1 matching over 11 bases. The CDR3 has 15 amino acids. The germline V gene has CDR1 LGHDT and CDR2 YNNKEL (reference sequence). After removal of 4 bases from V and 5 bases from J, the junction contained 6 bases not matched to a gene. CDR3 DNA sequence: TGTGCCAGCAGCCCCGGACAGGGGGCTCGGGAGACCCAGTACTTC. Encoded protein: CASSPGQGARETQYF.

The chain carries TRBV6-5 and TRBJ2-3; 8 bases agree with TRBD1. V lost 0 bases, J lost 3 bases, and 8 bases stayed unmatched. The CDR3 extends over 17 amino acids. The germline V gene has CDR1 MNHEY and CDR2 SVGAGI. The DNA of the CDR3 is TGTGCCAGCAGTTACTCGAATCAGGGGGCGCGGACAGATACGCAGTATTTT. Protein product: CASSYSNQGARTDTQYF.

This rearrangement joins TRBV6-1 to TRBJ1-3; perhaps TRBD1 as D (6 bases). V shed 3 bases and J shed 7 bases, with 13 bases lying between them. CDR1 and CDR2 (germline): MNHNS, SASEGT. This CDR3 is 14 amino acids long. The CDR3 bases are TGTGCCAGCAGTGAGGATCCAGGGGTCAACACCATATATTTT. Protein product: CASSEDPGVNTIYF.